This T cell receptor beta chain was sequenced in a study of technical replicates of blood from four donors. Some clones are missing from TCRdb's copy, which holds only in-frame ones; the method was immunoSEQ multiplex PCR. The profile shows more than 70,000 clones, roughly 96% of them singletons. The CDR3 spans 15 residues. Per germline, CDR1 SGHNT and CDR2 YENEEA. Trimming took 6 bases from V and 1 from J, leaving 12 bases between them. This chain links TRBV11-3 with TRBJ2-2; perhaps TRBD2 as D (5 bases). This clonotype originated in a human donor in good health. The material sequenced was T cells isolated from PBMCs. CDR3 residues: CASSTVRGNTGELFF. In DNA, the CDR3 is TGTGCCAGCAGTACAGTACGGGGGAACACCGGGGAGCTGTTTTTT.